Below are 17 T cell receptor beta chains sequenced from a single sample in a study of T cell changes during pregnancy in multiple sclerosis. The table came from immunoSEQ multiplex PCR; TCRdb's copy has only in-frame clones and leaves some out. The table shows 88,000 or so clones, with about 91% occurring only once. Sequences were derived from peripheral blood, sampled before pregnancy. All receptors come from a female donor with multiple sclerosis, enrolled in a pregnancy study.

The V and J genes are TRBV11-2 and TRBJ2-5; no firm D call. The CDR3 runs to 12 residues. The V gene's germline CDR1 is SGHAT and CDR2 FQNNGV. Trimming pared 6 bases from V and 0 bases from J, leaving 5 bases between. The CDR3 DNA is TGTGCCAGCAGTATCGACCAAGAGACCCAGTACTTC. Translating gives CASSIDQETQYF.

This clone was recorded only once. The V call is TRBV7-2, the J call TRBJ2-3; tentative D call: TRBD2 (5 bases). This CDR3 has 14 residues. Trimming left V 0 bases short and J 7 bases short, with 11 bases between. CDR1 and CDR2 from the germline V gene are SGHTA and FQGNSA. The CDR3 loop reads CASSLAGGVHTQYF. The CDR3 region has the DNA TGTGCCAGCAGCTTAGCCGGAGGTGTGCATACGCAGTATTTT. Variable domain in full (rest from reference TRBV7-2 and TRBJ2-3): GAGVSQSPSNKVTEKGKDVELRCDPISGHTALYWYRQSLGQGLEFLIYFQGNSAPDKSGLPSDRFSAERTGGSVSTLTIQRTQQEDSAVYLCASSLAGGVHTQYFGPGTRLTVL.

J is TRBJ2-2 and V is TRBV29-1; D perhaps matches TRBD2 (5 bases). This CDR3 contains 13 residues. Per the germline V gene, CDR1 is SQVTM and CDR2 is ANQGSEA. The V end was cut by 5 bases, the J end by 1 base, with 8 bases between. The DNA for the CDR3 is TGCAGCGTTTCCGAGGGGAACACCGGGGAGCTGTTTTTT. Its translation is CSVSEGNTGELFF.

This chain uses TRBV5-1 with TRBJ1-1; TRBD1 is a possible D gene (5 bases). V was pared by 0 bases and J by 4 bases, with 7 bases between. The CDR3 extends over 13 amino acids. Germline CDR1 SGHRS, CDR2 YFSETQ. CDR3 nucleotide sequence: TGCGCCAGCAGCTTGGCAGGGATCACTGAAGCTTTCTTT. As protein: CASSLAGITEAFF.

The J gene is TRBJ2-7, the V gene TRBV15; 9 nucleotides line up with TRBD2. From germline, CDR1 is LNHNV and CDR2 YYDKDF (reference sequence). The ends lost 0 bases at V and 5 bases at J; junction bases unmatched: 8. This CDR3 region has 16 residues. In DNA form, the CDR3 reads TGTGCCACCAGCAGAGATCATGGGACTAGCAACAACGAGCAGTACTTC. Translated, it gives CATSRDHGTSNNEQYF.

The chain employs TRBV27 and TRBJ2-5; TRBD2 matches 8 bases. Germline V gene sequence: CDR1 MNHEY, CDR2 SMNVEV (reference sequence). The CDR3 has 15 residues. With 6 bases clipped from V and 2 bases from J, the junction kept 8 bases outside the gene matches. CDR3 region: CASSPYREGQETQYF. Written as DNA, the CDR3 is TGTGCCAGCAGCCCCTATCGGGAGGGACAAGAGACCCAGTACTTC.

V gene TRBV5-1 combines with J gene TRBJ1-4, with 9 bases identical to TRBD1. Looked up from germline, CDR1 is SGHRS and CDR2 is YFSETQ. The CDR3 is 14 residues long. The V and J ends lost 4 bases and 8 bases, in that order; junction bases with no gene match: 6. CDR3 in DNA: TGCGCCAGCAGCAACCGGGACAGGGCAGAAAAACTGTTTTTT. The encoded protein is CASSNRDRAEKLFF.

This chain's CDR3 is CASSLAAAGRYGYTF. The CDR3 coding sequence is TGTGCCAGCAGCTTAGCCGCGGCAGGGCGCTATGGCTACACCTTC. The V call is TRBV11-1, the J call TRBJ1-2, with a tentative D call TRBD1 (5 bases). This CDR3 has 15 residues. Trimming stripped 0 bases from V and 4 bases from J, with 12 bases between. Germline assignment: CDR1 SGHAT and CDR2 FQDESV (reference sequence).

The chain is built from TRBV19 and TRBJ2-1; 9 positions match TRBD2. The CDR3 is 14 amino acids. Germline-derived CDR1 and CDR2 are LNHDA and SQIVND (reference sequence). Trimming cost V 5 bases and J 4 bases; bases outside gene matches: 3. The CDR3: CASSRSGSYNEQFF. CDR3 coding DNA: TGTGCCAGTAGTCGTAGCGGGAGTTACAATGAGCAGTTCTTC.

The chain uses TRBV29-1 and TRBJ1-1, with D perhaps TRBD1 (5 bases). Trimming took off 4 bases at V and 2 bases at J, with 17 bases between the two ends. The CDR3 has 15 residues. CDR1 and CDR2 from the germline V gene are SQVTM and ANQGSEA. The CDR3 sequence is CSVAGGRAPNTEAFF. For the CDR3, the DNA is TGCAGCGTTGCGGGGGGAAGGGCCCCAAACACTGAAGCTTTCTTT.

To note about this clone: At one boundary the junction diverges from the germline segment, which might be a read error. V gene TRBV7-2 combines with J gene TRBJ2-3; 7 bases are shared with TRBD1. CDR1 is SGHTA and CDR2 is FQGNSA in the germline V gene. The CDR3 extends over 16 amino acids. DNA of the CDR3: TGTGTCAGCAGCTTAAATAGAGGACAGGGCACAGATACGCAGTATTTT. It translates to CVSSLNRGQGTDTQYF.

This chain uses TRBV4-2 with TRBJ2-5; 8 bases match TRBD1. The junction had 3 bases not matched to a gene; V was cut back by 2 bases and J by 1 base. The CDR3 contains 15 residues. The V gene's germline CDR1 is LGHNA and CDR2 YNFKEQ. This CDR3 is CASSQPDRVQETQYF. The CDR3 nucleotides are TGTGCCAGCAGCCAACCGGACAGGGTCCAAGAGACCCAGTACTTC.

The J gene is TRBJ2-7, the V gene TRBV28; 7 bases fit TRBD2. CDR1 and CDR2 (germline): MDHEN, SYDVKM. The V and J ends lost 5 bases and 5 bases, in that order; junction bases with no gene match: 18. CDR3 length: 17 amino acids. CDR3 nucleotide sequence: TGTGCCAGCAGTACCCGTACTGGCGGGAGAGGATGGAACGAGCAGTACTTC. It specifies CASSTRTGGRGWNEQYF.

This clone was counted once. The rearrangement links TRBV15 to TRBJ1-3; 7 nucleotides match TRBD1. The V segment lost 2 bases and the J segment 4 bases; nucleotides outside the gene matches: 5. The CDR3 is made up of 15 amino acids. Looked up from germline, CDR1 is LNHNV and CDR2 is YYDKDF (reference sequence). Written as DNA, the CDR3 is TGTGCCACCAGCAGATACAGGGGACCCGGAAACACCATATATTTT. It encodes CATSRYRGPGNTIYF.

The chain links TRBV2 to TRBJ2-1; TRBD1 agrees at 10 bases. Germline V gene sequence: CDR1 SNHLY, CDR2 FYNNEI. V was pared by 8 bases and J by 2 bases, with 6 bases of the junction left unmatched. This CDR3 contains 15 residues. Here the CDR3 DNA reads TGTGCCAGCGGCCCCGGGACAGGGGCCTACAATGAGCAGTTCTTC. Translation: CASGPGTGAYNEQFF.

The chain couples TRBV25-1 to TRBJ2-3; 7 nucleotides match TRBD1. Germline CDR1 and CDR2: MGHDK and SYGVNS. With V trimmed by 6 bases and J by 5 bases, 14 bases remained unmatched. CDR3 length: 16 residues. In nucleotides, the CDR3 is TGTGCCAGCAGCGAGGGGGCCACCCTAGGCATAGATACGCAGTATTTT. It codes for CASSEGATLGIDTQYF.

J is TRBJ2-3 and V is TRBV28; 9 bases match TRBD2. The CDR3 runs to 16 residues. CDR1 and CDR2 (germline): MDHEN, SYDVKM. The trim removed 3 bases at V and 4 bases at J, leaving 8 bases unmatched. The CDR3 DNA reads TGTGCCAGCAGTTTCGTGGCGGGAGGGCCACCAGATACGCAGTATTTT. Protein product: CASSFVAGGPPDTQYF. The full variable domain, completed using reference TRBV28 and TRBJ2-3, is DVKVTQSSRYLVKRTGEKVFLECVQDMDHENMFWYRQDPGLGLRLIYFSYDVKMKEKGDIPEGYSVSREKKERFSLILESASTNQTSMYLCASSFVAGGPPDTQYFGPGTRLTVL.